This passage covers 32 T cell receptor beta chains from one sample sequenced in a study of cytomegalovirus exposure and HLA in healthy donors. A multiplex PCR was run with 60 Vbeta primers and 13 Jbeta primers. This table comes from immunoSEQ multiplex PCR, and its TCRdb copy is limited to in-frame clones, with some not included. The sample includes some 190,000 clones, around 82% of them seen just once. The specimen was PBMCs. These receptors originate from a woman in her twenties or thirties in good health and CMV-seropositive.

V and J are TRBV12-5 and TRBJ2-1; 9 nucleotides match TRBD2. This CDR3 spans 18 amino acids. Trimming took 0 bases from V and 0 from J; bases not matched to a gene: 6. From germline, CDR1 is LGHNT and CDR2 FRNRAP. The CDR3 here is CASGLVRLAGPSYNEQFF. The CDR3 DNA sequence: TGTGCTAGTGGTTTGGTGAGGCTAGCGGGGCCCTCCTACAATGAGCAGTTCTTC. Full variable domain (remainder filled in from reference TRBV12-5 and TRBJ2-1): DARVTQTPRHKVTEMGQEVTMRCQPILGHNTVFWYRQTMMQGLELLAYFRNRAPLDDSGMPKDRFSAEMPDATLATLKIQPSEPRDSAVYFCASGLVRLAGPSYNEQFFGPGTRLTVL.

V is TRBV2 and J is TRBJ2-5; D may be TRBD2 (5 bases). Germline assignment: CDR1 SNHLY and CDR2 FYNNEI. CDR3 length equals 16 residues. V gave up 4 bases and J gave up 6 bases, with 21 bases separating them. The DNA of the CDR3 is TGTGCCAGCAGTGGGGAAGGACCCGTCGGGATGAAGACCCAGTACTTC. As protein: CASSGEGPVGMKTQYF.

The chain links TRBV28 to TRBJ2-7; possibly TRBD1 for D (6 bases). This CDR3 contains 17 residues. Trimming shortened V by 3 bases and J by 1 base, and 19 bases separated the two germline ends. The V gene's germline CDR1 is MDHEN and CDR2 SYDVKM. CDR3 coding DNA: TGTGCCAGCAGTTTCAGCTTGAGACAGGATCCTTCCTACGAGCAGTACTTC. Translating it yields CASSFSLRQDPSYEQYF.

The chain couples TRBV4-1 to TRBJ1-5; the D gene is possibly TRBD1 (6 bases). Germline V lookup: CDR1 MGHRA, CDR2 YSYEKL. The CDR3 contains 17 residues. With 0 bases removed from V and 4 bases from J, the gap between germline ends came to 16 bases. DNA of the CDR3: TGCGCCAGCAGCCAAGATCGGCGGACAGCTGGAAATCAGCCCCAGCATTTT. It is translated as CASSQDRRTAGNQPQHF.

J is TRBJ1-3 and V is TRBV14, with D possibly matching TRBD1 (5 bases). Germline-derived CDR1 and CDR2 are SGHDN and FVKESK. This CDR3 comprises 14 residues. V was shortened by 5 bases and J by 1 base, with 9 bases between the two germline ends. In DNA form, the CDR3 reads TGTGCCAGCAGCACACGGGGGTCTGGAAACACCATATATTTT. This gives the protein CASSTRGSGNTIYF.

The chain couples TRBV28 to TRBJ1-4; perhaps TRBD1 as D (6 bases). CDR3 length: 15 residues. Per the germline V gene, CDR1 is MDHEN and CDR2 is SYDVKM. With 0 bases removed from V and 8 bases from J, the gap between germline ends came to 13 bases. The CDR3 here is CASSLCQGSIEKLFF. CDR3 in DNA: TGTGCCAGCAGTTTATGTCAGGGGTCCATCGAAAAACTGTTTTTT.

This clone was seen just once. This chain links TRBV11-2 with TRBJ2-7; D not certain. Germline V CDR1 and CDR2: SGHAT, FQNNGV. This CDR3 is built from 14 residues. V lost 1 base, J lost 0 bases, and 7 bases lay in between. The CDR3 loop reads CASSLGAHSYEQYF. For the CDR3, the DNA is TGTGCCAGCAGCTTAGGAGCCCACTCCTACGAGCAGTACTTC.

The rearrangement uses TRBV7-3 and TRBJ1-6, with 8 bases aligning to TRBD1. The V segment lost 4 bases and the J segment 7 bases; nucleotides outside the gene matches: 9. The CDR3 is 16 residues long. CDR1 is SGHTA and CDR2 is FQGTGA in the germline V gene. In DNA, the CDR3 is TGTGCCAGCAGCTCACGCCCACAGGGGGGGAATTCACCCCTCCACTTT. Translation: CASSSRPQGGNSPLHF.

This chain uses TRBV7-2 with TRBJ1-6, with D maybe TRBD1 (6 bases). V was trimmed by 5 bases and J by 9 bases, leaving 17 bases between them. Germline CDR1 and CDR2: SGHTA and FQGNSA. The CDR3 totals 15 residues. Here the CDR3 reads CASSRGAGGGSPLHF. DNA of the CDR3: TGTGCCAGCAGCCGGGGGGCGGGGGGCGGTTCACCCCTCCACTTT.

This rearrangement joins TRBV10-2 to TRBJ1-4; D gene unclear. The V gene lost 2 bases and the J gene lost 0 bases, with 4 bases spanning the gap. Per germline, CDR1 WSHSY and CDR2 SAAADI. There are 14 residues in the CDR3. The CDR3: CASSEDTTNEKLFF. As DNA, the CDR3 is TGCGCCAGCAGTGAGGACACAACTAATGAAAAACTGTTTTTT.

J is TRBJ1-6 and V is TRBV7-6; a weak D match, TRBD1 (5 bases). The V and J ends lost 1 base and 0 bases respectively, with 16 bases between them. This CDR3 is 19 amino acids long. Germline V CDR1 and CDR2: SGHVS, FNYEAQ. The CDR3 DNA reads as TGTGCCAGCAGCTTAGAGGCCAGGGCGGGGAGCTCCTATAATTCACCCCTCCACTTT. It translates to CASSLEARAGSSYNSPLHF.

The chain recombines TRBV27 with TRBJ1-5, with TRBD1 identical over 7 bases. This CDR3 is 17 amino acids long. Looked up from germline, CDR1 is MNHEY and CDR2 is SMNVEV (reference sequence). Trimming cost V 5 bases and J 7 bases; bases outside gene matches: 17. The CDR3 reads CASSLTQTGSVKQPQHF. CDR3 coding DNA: TGTGCCAGCAGTCTAACCCAGACAGGGAGTGTGAAACAGCCCCAGCATTTT.

CDR3 nucleotides: TGTGCCAGCAGCTTAGAGGTCTGGCGGGGCTACACCTTC. Its translation: CASSLEVWRGYTF. The chain links TRBV11-2 to TRBJ1-2; D gene ambiguous. The CDR3 has 13 amino acids. V was clipped by 0 bases and J by 8 bases, with 10 bases between them. The germline V gene encodes CDR1 SGHAT and CDR2 FQNNGV.

The V call is TRBV4-1, the J call TRBJ1-2; possibly TRBD1 for D (5 bases). Germline V CDR1 and CDR2: MGHRA, YSYEKL. The length of the CDR3 is 15 residues. Trimming removed 1 base from V and 0 bases from J, with 9 bases in between. The chain's CDR3 is CASSQVLTANYGYTF. The CDR3 DNA is TGCGCCAGCAGCCAAGTTCTGACAGCTAACTATGGCTACACCTTC.

The chain carries TRBV15 and TRBJ2-5, with 7 bases matching TRBD2. The J call may not be correct, given that the DNA end is closer to TRBJ2-7. The CDR3 sequence is 15 residues long. Germline values: CDR1 LNHNV, CDR2 YYDKDF (reference sequence). DNA for the CDR3: TGTGCCACCAGCAGAGACCCTTTTGGGGGGGACGAGCAGTACTTC. Encoded protein: CATSRDPFGGDEQYF.

CDR3: CASSPPGTSGYNEQFF. CDR3 coding DNA: TGTGCCAGCTCGCCGCCCGGGACTAGCGGCTACAATGAGCAGTTCTTC. V is TRBV18 and J is TRBJ2-1; 11 nucleotides agree with TRBD2. From germline, CDR1 is KGHSH and CDR2 LQKENI. This CDR3 comprises 16 residues. V dropped 6 bases and J dropped 3; count of bases not matched to a gene: 7.

In DNA, the CDR3 is TGTGCCAGCAGCTGGAGCCTCGGGGGCTACGAGCAGTACTTC. Translated, it gives CASSWSLGGYEQYF. The chain employs TRBV5-5 and TRBJ2-7, with D possibly being TRBD2 (6 bases). V was cut by 3 bases and J by 3 bases, with 13 bases left in between. CDR1 and CDR2 from the germline V gene are SGHKS and YYEKEE (reference sequence). The CDR3 spans 14 residues.

This chain joins TRBV27 and TRBJ2-5; a weak D match, TRBD2 (7 bases). The V and J ends lost 6 bases and 1 base respectively, with 12 bases between them. The CDR3 is 14 residues long. CDR1 and CDR2 (germline): MNHEY, SMNVEV (reference sequence). The CDR3 spells CASRRGARQETQYF. The CDR3 region has the DNA TGTGCCAGCAGACGGGGGGCCCGCCAAGAGACCCAGTACTTC.

The CDR3 is CASSSRPAGARYNEQFF. CDR3 nucleotide sequence: TGTGCCAGCAGCTCGCGTCCAGCGGGGGCCAGGTACAATGAGCAGTTCTTC. V gene TRBV11-2 combines with J gene TRBJ2-1; TRBD2 matches 8 bases. Germline CDR1 is SGHAT and CDR2 is FQNNGV. The ends lost 4 bases at V and 4 bases at J; junction bases unmatched: 12. This CDR3 is 17 amino acids long.

The CDR3 region is CASSLAGGVADEKLFF. The CDR3 DNA reads as TGTGCCAGCAGCTTAGCGGGTGGAGTCGCGGATGAAAAACTGTTTTTT. V usage is TRBV7-6 and J usage is TRBJ1-4; D is uncertain. Germline CDR1 is SGHVS and CDR2 is FNYEAQ. This CDR3 is 16 amino acids long. V was shortened by 0 bases and J by 6 bases, with 14 bases between the two germline ends. Variable domain in full (rest from reference TRBV7-6 and TRBJ1-4): GAGVSQSPRYKVTKRGQDVALRCDPISGHVSLYWYRQALGQGPEFLTYFNYEAQQDKSGLPNDRFSAERPEGSISTLTIQRTEQRDSAMYRCASSLAGGVADEKLFFGSGTQLSVL.

V is TRBV4-1 and J is TRBJ1-4; possibly TRBD1 for D (5 bases). Germline V gene data show CDR1 as MGHRA and CDR2 as YSYEKL. The V gene lost 3 bases and the J gene lost 4 bases, with 9 bases spanning the gap. The CDR3 totals 14 residues. The CDR3 is CASSQGLINEKLFF. For the CDR3, the DNA is TGCGCCAGCAGCCAGGGACTGATTAATGAAAAACTGTTTTTT.

This chain uses TRBV12-5 with TRBJ2-1; the match to TRBD1 covers 8 bases. The CDR3 is made up of 15 amino acids. V gave up 1 base and J gave up 9 bases; unmatched junction bases: 8. Germline V gene data show CDR1 as LGHNT and CDR2 as FRNRAP. CDR3 sequence reads: CASGLGSQGAGEQFF. In DNA form, the CDR3 reads TGTGCTAGTGGTTTGGGCTCCCAGGGGGCCGGTGAGCAGTTCTTC.

In DNA, the CDR3 is TGCGCCAGCAGTACGGGACAGGGGGAAACTAATGAAAAACTGTTTTTT. Translated: CASSTGQGETNEKLFF. This chain links TRBV23-1 with TRBJ1-4, with 11 bases aligning to TRBD1. TRBV23-1 falls under the ORF class, with uncertain function. The CDR3 contains 16 residues. After removal of 5 bases from V and 1 base from J, the junction contained 3 bases not matched to a gene.

The J gene is TRBJ2-5, the V gene TRBV7-2; D not certain. The J call may not be correct, given that the DNA end is closer to TRBJ2-7. The germline V gene has CDR1 SGHTA and CDR2 FQGNSA. CDR3 length equals 13 residues. CDR3: CASSLGIFYEQYF. CDR3 sequence (DNA): TGTGCCAGCAGCTTAGGAATCTTCTACGAGCAGTACTTC.

This clone was detected only a few times. The CDR3 here is CASSQGASGGLHGETQYF. CDR3 nucleotide sequence: TGTGCCAGCAGCCAAGGGGCTAGCGGGGGGCTACACGGGGAGACCCAGTACTTC. J is TRBJ2-5 and V is TRBV4-2, with 11 bases fitting TRBD2. Germline V CDR1 and CDR2: LGHNA, YNFKEQ. The length of the CDR3 is 18 residues. J was trimmed by 5 bases and V by 1 base; bases with no gene match: 12.

CDR3 nucleotide sequence: TGTGCCAGCTCACCTTCTAGCGGGGGGTTCCGGAGGTATTTT. Protein: CASSPSSGGFRRYF. V is TRBV18 and J is TRBJ2-3; TRBD2 matches at 11 bases. CDR1 and CDR2 (germline): KGHSH, LQKENI. The CDR3 runs to 14 residues. The V and J ends lost 3 bases and 14 bases, in that order; junction bases with no gene match: 10. The complete variable domain, with remaining parts taken from reference TRBV18 and TRBJ2-3, reads NAGVMQNPRHLVRRRGQEARLRCSPMKGHSHVYWYRQLPEEGLKFMVYLQKENIIDESGMPKERFSAEFPKEGPSILRIQQVVRGDSAAYFCASSPSSGGFRRYFGPGTRLTVL.

The chain couples TRBV6-6 to TRBJ2-2; 9 nucleotides agree with TRBD1. V dropped 3 bases and J dropped 6; count of bases not matched to a gene: 8. Germline V gene lookup returns CDR1 MNHNY and CDR2 SVGAGI (reference sequence). The CDR3 has 16 residues. The CDR3 loop is CASSYTGTGISGELFF. The CDR3 DNA is TGTGCCAGCAGTTATACCGGGACAGGGATTTCCGGGGAGCTGTTTTTT.

The chain couples TRBV18 to TRBJ2-5; D is possibly TRBD1 (6 bases). CDR1 and CDR2 from the germline V gene are KGHSH and LQKENI. CDR3 length: 15 residues. V gave up 5 bases and J gave up 5 bases, with 18 bases separating them. The chain's CDR3 is CASSNLGQPGETQYF. The CDR3 DNA sequence: TGTGCCAGCTCAAACCTCGGACAGCCGGGGGAGACCCAGTACTTC.

The chain recombines TRBV9 with TRBJ2-2, with D possibly TRBD2 on 5 matching bases. Germline assignment: CDR1 SGDLS and CDR2 YYNGEE. Trimming took 4 bases from V and 0 from J, leaving 16 bases between them. This CDR3 is 17 amino acids long. The CDR3 loop is CASSLELRAANTGELFF. The CDR3 coding sequence is TGTGCCAGCAGCCTCGAACTACGAGCGGCGAACACCGGGGAGCTGTTTTTT.

This chain links TRBV4-3 with TRBJ2-7, with D perhaps TRBD2 (5 bases). V lost 0 bases and J 0 bases, leaving 12 bases between the germline ends. The CDR3 contains 16 residues. Germline V gene sequence: CDR1 LGHNA, CDR2 YSLEER. The CDR3 bases are TGCGCCAGCAGCCAAGAAGCCGGGGTCAGCTCCTACGAGCAGTACTTC. Translation gives CASSQEAGVSSYEQYF.

J is TRBJ2-7 and V is TRBV5-1; 9 nucleotides line up with TRBD2. The germline V gene has CDR1 SGHRS and CDR2 YFSETQ. This CDR3 is 15 amino acids long. Unmatched junction bases numbered 3, after V lost 2 bases and J lost 0 bases. CDR3 nucleotides: TGCGCCAGCAGCTTAGGCGGGGGGGCCTCCTACGAGCAGTACTTC. Translated, it gives CASSLGGGASYEQYF.

This clone was counted only a few times. The chain is built from TRBV15 and TRBJ2-7, with a tentative D call TRBD2 (5 bases). Trimming removed 3 bases from V and 6 bases from J, with 15 bases in between. This CDR3 contains 14 residues. Germline CDR1 is LNHNV and CDR2 is YYDKDF (reference sequence). CDR3 sequence: CATSRDSASSEQYF. The CDR3 DNA sequence: TGTGCCACCAGCAGGGACTCAGCTTCTAGCGAGCAGTACTTC.